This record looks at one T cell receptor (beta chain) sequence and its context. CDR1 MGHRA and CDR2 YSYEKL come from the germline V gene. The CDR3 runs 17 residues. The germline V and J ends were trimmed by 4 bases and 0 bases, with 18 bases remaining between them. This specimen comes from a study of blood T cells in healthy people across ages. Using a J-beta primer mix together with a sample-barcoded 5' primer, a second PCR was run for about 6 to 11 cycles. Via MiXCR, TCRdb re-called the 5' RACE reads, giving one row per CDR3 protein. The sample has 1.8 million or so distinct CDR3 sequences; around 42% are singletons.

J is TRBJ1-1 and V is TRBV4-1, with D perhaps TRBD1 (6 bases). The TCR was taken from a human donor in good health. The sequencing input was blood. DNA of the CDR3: TGCGCCAGCAGCCCCCTCGGGGGGACAAGATTGAACACTGAAGCTTTCTTT. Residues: CASSPLGGTRLNTEAFF.